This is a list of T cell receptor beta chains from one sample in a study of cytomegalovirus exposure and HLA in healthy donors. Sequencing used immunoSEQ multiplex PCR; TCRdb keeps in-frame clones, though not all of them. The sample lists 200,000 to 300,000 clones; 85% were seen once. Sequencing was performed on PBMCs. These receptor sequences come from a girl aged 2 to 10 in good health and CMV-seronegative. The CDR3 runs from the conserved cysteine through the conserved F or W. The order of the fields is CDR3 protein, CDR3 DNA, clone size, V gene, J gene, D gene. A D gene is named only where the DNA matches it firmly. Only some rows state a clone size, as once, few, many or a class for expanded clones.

CAQTRWGDEKLFF	TGTGCCCAGACACGGTGGGGCGATGAAAAACTGTTTTTT	NA	TRBV30	TRBJ1-4	NA
CASLSRGGFSYNEQFF	TGTGCCAGCCTTTCTCGTGGCGGGTTCTCCTACAATGAGCAGTTCTTC	NA	TRBV6-4	TRBJ2-1	NA
CASSSGGSNQPQHF	TGTGCCAGCAGTTCAGGGGGCAGCAATCAGCCCCAGCATTTT	NA	TRBV6-6	TRBJ1-5	TRBD1
CASKRDTYGYTF	TGTGCCAGCAAAAGGGACACCTATGGCTACACCTTC	NA	TRBV28	TRBJ1-2	NA
CSVHSQETQYF	TGCAGCGTTCACAGCCAAGAGACCCAGTACTTC	NA	TRBV29-1	TRBJ2-5	NA
CASSFLAGVNGEAFF	TGTGCCAGCAGTTTCTTGGCGGGCGTAAACGGGGAAGCTTTCTTT	NA	TRBV27	TRBJ1-1	NA
CASSLEGQINNEQFF	TGTGCCAGCAGCTTAGAGGGACAGATAAACAATGAGCAGTTCTTC	NA	TRBV11-3	TRBJ2-1	TRBD1
CASFGTSGGPLFF	TGTGCCAGCTTCGGGACTAGCGGGGGCCCCCTCTTCTTC	NA	TRBV6-6	TRBJ2-1	TRBD2
CASSPRQVLIMNTEAFF	TGTGCCAGCAGCCCCCGCCAGGTCCTTATCATGAACACTGAAGCTTTCTTT	NA	TRBV5-8	TRBJ1-1	NA
CASSMGQKNSPLHF	TGTGCCAGTAGTATGGGACAAAAAAATTCACCCCTCCACTTT	NA	TRBV19	TRBJ1-6	NA
CASSETGTSGLRTQYF	TGTGCCAGCAGTGAAACCGGGACTAGCGGGCTGCGGACCCAGTACTTC	NA	TRBV6-1	TRBJ2-5	TRBD2
CASNLDPGNPSPYEQYF	TGTGCCAGCAACCTTGACCCCGGGAATCCATCCCCCTACGAGCAGTACTTC	NA	TRBV7-8	TRBJ2-7	NA
CASSTPGQTSYEQYF	TGTGCCAGCAGCACCCCGGGACAGACTTCCTACGAGCAGTACTTC	NA	TRBV7-9	TRBJ2-7	TRBD1
CASSPTAGREPLHF	TGTGCCAGCAGCCCTACCGCAGGGAGGGAACCCCTCCACTTT	NA	TRBV13	TRBJ1-6	NA
CASSYPGGSVYNEQFF	TGTGCCAGCAGTTACCCAGGGGGCTCGGTATACAATGAGCAGTTCTTC	NA	TRBV6-6	TRBJ2-1	TRBD1
CSVRLPGLAGGPSGANVLTF	TGCAGCGTTCGATTACCGGGACTAGCGGGAGGACCGTCGGGGGCCAACGTCCTGACTTTC	NA	TRBV29-1	TRBJ2-6	TRBD2
CASSSGLADYNEQFF	TGTGCCAGCAGCTCGGGACTAGCGGATTACAATGAGCAGTTCTTC	NA	TRBV11-2	TRBJ2-1	TRBD2
CASGTHRGDEQFF	TGTGCCAGCGGCACCCACAGGGGGGATGAGCAGTTCTTC	NA	TRBV6-1	TRBJ2-1	TRBD1
CASSQPLTGKVELFF	TGTGCCAGCAGTCAACCTTTGACAGGGAAAGTGGAGCTGTTTTTT	NA	TRBV27	TRBJ2-2	TRBD1
CASSPRSGVSYEQYF	TGTGCCAGCAGCCCGAGATCAGGGGTTTCATACGAGCAGTACTTC	NA	TRBV7-9	TRBJ2-7	NA
CASSGQGTKEAFF	TGTGCCAGCAGCGGACAGGGGACGAAAGAAGCTTTCTTT	NA	TRBV9	TRBJ1-1	TRBD1
CASSLAGDRPNEKLFF	TGTGCCAGCAGCTTAGCGGGCGACAGACCTAATGAAAAACTGTTTTTT	NA	TRBV7-6	TRBJ1-4	NA
CASSVGGATNEKLFF	TGTGCCAGCAGCGTAGGGGGGGCAACTAATGAAAAACTGTTTTTT	NA	TRBV9	TRBJ1-4	NA
CASSDPSSYNSPLHF	TGTGCCAGCAGTGACCCGAGCTCCTATAATTCACCCCTCCACTTT	NA	TRBV2	TRBJ1-6	NA
CASKGTSGPGGYEQYF	TGCGCCAGCAAGGGGACTAGCGGGCCTGGAGGTTACGAGCAGTACTTC	NA	TRBV10-2	TRBJ2-7	TRBD2
CASSATGFPSNQPQHF	TGTGCCAGTAGTGCTACAGGGTTTCCAAGCAATCAGCCCCAGCATTTT	NA	TRBV19	TRBJ1-5	NA
CASSYISRGGGTEAFF	TGTGCCAGCAGTTACATATCAAGGGGGGGAGGCACTGAAGCTTTCTTT	once	TRBV6-5	TRBJ1-1	NA